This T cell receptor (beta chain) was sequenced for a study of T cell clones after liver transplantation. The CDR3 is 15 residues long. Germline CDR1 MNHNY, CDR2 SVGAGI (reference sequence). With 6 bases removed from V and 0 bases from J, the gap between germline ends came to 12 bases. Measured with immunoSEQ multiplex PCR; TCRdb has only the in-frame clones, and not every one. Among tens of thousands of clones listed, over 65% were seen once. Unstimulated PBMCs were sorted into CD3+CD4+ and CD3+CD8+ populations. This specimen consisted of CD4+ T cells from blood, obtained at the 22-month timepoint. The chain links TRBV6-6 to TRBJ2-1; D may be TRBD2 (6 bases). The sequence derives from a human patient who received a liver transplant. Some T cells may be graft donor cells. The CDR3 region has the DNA TGTGCCAGCAGAGGTTCGGGAGACTCCTACAATGAGCAGTTCTTC. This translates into CASRGSGDSYNEQFF.